Listed below are T cell receptor beta chains from one sample, sequenced in a study of early T cells in non-severe SARS-CoV-2 infection. TCRdb independently ran MiXCR on the 5' RACE reads; one entry per CDR3 protein. The sample lists fewer than 50,000 distinct CDR3 sequences, roughly 6.5% occurring once. This material consisted of whole blood, taken at baseline. The receptors stem from an adult who was a healthcare worker with PCR-confirmed SARS-CoV-2 infection or an uninfected control (not recorded which). The CDR3 runs from the conserved cysteine through the conserved F or W.

TRBJ2-7 TRBV6-6 CASTRDRNYEQYF
TRBJ1-3 TRBV28 CASGGAGNTIYF
TRBJ2-1 TRBV12-3/TRBV12-4 CASSFQTYNEQFF
TRBJ2-3 TRBV7-2 CASSPLTSGEGDTQYF
TRBJ2-7 TRBV20-1 CSARDHPSSYEQYF
TRBJ1-1 TRBV4-2 CASSQGQGKNTEAFF
TRBJ1-1 TRBV18 CASSPETANTEAFF
TRBJ1-2 TRBV7-9 CASSLVRNYGYTF
TRBJ2-7 TRBV6-6 CASSYSGTGIGYEQYF
TRBJ2-3 TRBV7-8 CASSLAMGLAANTDTQYF
TRBJ2-7 TRBV10-2 CASRDGYEQYF
TRBJ2-1 TRBV15 CATSSGGGATREQFF
TRBJ1-5 TRBV18 CASSVVSGGGSNQPQHF
TRBJ2-6 TRBV28 CASRLTGGVAGANVLTF
TRBJ2-7 TRBV27 CASSPTRTGGGEQYF
TRBJ2-1 TRBV11-2 CASSLDPGWIDEQFF
TRBJ2-2 TRBV19 CASSQRGNTGELFF
TRBJ2-7 TRBV5-1 CASRTDSYEQYF
TRBJ2-1 TRBV7-9 CASSLGQGHNEQFF
TRBJ2-7 TRBV30 CAWSFGDTGIYEQYF
TRBJ2-1 TRBV6-4 CASSDGGERDEQFF
TRBJ1-1 TRBV6-2/TRBV6-3 CASSYGGPNTEAFF
TRBJ2-3 TRBV11-2 CASSLTGGRADTQYF
TRBJ2-5 TRBV5-8 CASSRPGETQYF
TRBJ2-2 TRBV29-1 CSVVERGAMGDTGELFF
TRBJ1-2 TRBV11-2 CASSLDLQGNYGYTF
TRBJ2-3 TRBV12-3/TRBV12-4 CASSFERGGPDTQYF
TRBJ1-1 TRBV30 CAWSPGGRESFF
TRBJ1-4 TRBV6-5 CASSLKTGTGGEKLFF
TRBJ2-7 TRBV7-8 CASSLVPGTGPYEQYF
TRBJ2-1 TRBV7-8 CASSLGGSRGGYNEQFF
TRBJ2-7 TRBV11-2 CASSLGRSSGEQYF
TRBJ2-5 TRBV6-6 CASSPDLQETQYF
TRBJ2-3 TRBV2 CASWGGSTDTQYF
TRBJ2-1 TRBV27 CASSSGTGKYNEQFF
TRBJ2-1 TRBV19 CASKPQGSGNEQFF
TRBJ2-7 TRBV13 CATSRGVTYEQYF
TRBJ2-7 TRBV4-2 CASSYSRGGSYEQYF
TRBJ2-1 TRBV9 CASSVARFSYNEQFF
TRBJ2-4 TRBV15 CATSRDRTSGRLRDIQYF
TRBJ2-1 TRBV29-1 CSVPGQGPNNEQFF
TRBJ1-6 TRBV20-1 CSATGQGASPLHF
TRBJ1-1 TRBV29-1 CSVADGNTEAFF
TRBJ2-1 TRBV9 CASSVASQRGENEQFF
TRBJ2-1 TRBV30 CAWSTGTSGYNEQFF